A selection of T cell receptor beta chains follows, all from one sample in a study of shared clonotypes between healthy human individuals. Clones were read by immunoSEQ multiplex PCR, and TCRdb kept only the in-frame ones, dropping some. Here the sample spans about 1.1 million clones, about 72% being singletons. Sequencing input: memory CD4+ T cells from PBMCs. The origin of the receptors is a man younger than 30 in good health. Some clones in this sample may be carry-over from other donors' samples. Each CDR3 is given with its conserved first and last residue. Fields, in order: clone size, V gene, J gene, CDR3 protein. The size of a clone is reported for some rows only, either as once, few or many, or as a class for expanded clones.

clone_size: few
v_call: TRBV7-2
j_call: TRBJ2-1
cdr3_aa: CASSPRLGASGSNEQFF

clone_size: .
v_call: TRBV12-5
j_call: TRBJ1-5
cdr3_aa: CASAAGQSNQPQHF

clone_size: .
v_call: TRBV6-6
j_call: TRBJ2-1
cdr3_aa: CASSYSGERNEQFF

clone_size: .
v_call: TRBV5-6
j_call: TRBJ2-7
cdr3_aa: CASSLGGYEQYF

clone_size: .
v_call: TRBV27
j_call: TRBJ2-5
cdr3_aa: CASSWIAGEGETQYF

clone_size: .
v_call: TRBV9
j_call: TRBJ2-3
cdr3_aa: CASSADSGSTQYF

clone_size: .
v_call: TRBV6-6
j_call: TRBJ1-5
cdr3_aa: CASNRDTENQPQHF

clone_size: few
v_call: TRBV9
j_call: TRBJ2-5
cdr3_aa: CASSVGVGSSGGGGETQYF

clone_size: .
v_call: TRBV13
j_call: TRBJ2-2
cdr3_aa: CATHRGPDTGELFF

clone_size: few
v_call: TRBV21-1
j_call: TRBJ1-1
cdr3_aa: CASSKESRQTNTEAFF

clone_size: .
v_call: TRBV5-3
j_call: TRBJ1-5
cdr3_aa: CARSPPPRANQPQHF

clone_size: .
v_call: TRBV2
j_call: .
cdr3_aa: CASTKRGSPYEQYF

clone_size: .
v_call: TRBV9
j_call: TRBJ1-4
cdr3_aa: CASSVGQGPEKLFF

clone_size: .
v_call: TRBV15
j_call: TRBJ2-7
cdr3_aa: CATSSSLGLAGASYEQYF

clone_size: .
v_call: TRBV7-2
j_call: TRBJ2-3
cdr3_aa: CASSLAGGRADTQYF

clone_size: .
v_call: TRBV6-1
j_call: TRBJ2-2
cdr3_aa: CASSEGTSGSSTGELFF

clone_size: few
v_call: TRBV6-1
j_call: TRBJ2-7
cdr3_aa: CASSGPAGGYEQYF

clone_size: .
v_call: TRBV6-1
j_call: TRBJ1-5
cdr3_aa: CASRETGAQPQHF

clone_size: .
v_call: TRBV19
j_call: TRBJ2-2
cdr3_aa: CASSATTAIRELFF

clone_size: few
v_call: TRBV7-6
j_call: TRBJ2-3
cdr3_aa: CASSLGLAGVDTQYF

clone_size: once
v_call: TRBV27
j_call: TRBJ2-5
cdr3_aa: CASSLRGEGETQYF

clone_size: few
v_call: TRBV19
j_call: TRBJ2-7
cdr3_aa: CASTLPRGPYEQYF

clone_size: few
v_call: TRBV28
j_call: TRBJ2-1
cdr3_aa: CASTEAFTSGEQFF

clone_size: .
v_call: TRBV7-8
j_call: TRBJ2-3
cdr3_aa: CASSPSSTDTQYF

clone_size: .
v_call: TRBV5-1
j_call: TRBJ2-5
cdr3_aa: CASSLGTNRQSQETQYF

clone_size: .
v_call: TRBV21-1
j_call: TRBJ2-7
cdr3_aa: CASSFSRGADGTYEQYF

clone_size: .
v_call: TRBV6-5
j_call: TRBJ2-7
cdr3_aa: CASSSPAVLSYEQYF

clone_size: .
v_call: TRBV27
j_call: TRBJ2-7
cdr3_aa: CASSRNRIRLGEQYF

clone_size: .
v_call: TRBV2
j_call: TRBJ2-3
cdr3_aa: CASSPRGRGSTQYF

clone_size: .
v_call: TRBV27
j_call: TRBJ2-5
cdr3_aa: CASMTGAGETQYF

clone_size: .
v_call: TRBV7-2
j_call: TRBJ2-2
cdr3_aa: CASSPGRVTGELFF

clone_size: .
v_call: TRBV29-1
j_call: TRBJ2-3
cdr3_aa: CSVIRYHTDTQYF

clone_size: .
v_call: TRBV5-4
j_call: TRBJ2-7
cdr3_aa: CASSPEVHYSSYEQYF

clone_size: .
v_call: TRBV9
j_call: TRBJ1-5
cdr3_aa: CASSDPGTVFNQPQHF

clone_size: .
v_call: TRBV15
j_call: TRBJ2-5
cdr3_aa: CATSRGTGAYQETQYF